Below are 2 T cell receptor beta chains sequenced from a single sample in a study of technical replicates of blood from a few donors. Only in-frame clones appear in the TCRdb table, and some are missing; sequencing was by immunoSEQ multiplex PCR. This table has approximately 70,000 clones, about 94% appearing once. Sequencing was done on a sample of T cells isolated from PBMCs. These TCRs come from a human donor in good health.

The chain joins TRBV5-6 to TRBJ1-1; 8 bases are shared with TRBD1. Looked up from germline, CDR1 is SGHDT and CDR2 is YYEEEE. The CDR3 length is 14 residues. V lost 4 bases to trimming and J lost 3 bases; unmatched junction nucleotides: 5. The CDR3 sequence: CASSIWTGHTEAFF. The CDR3 DNA reads TGTGCCAGCAGCATATGGACAGGGCACACTGAAGCTTTCTTT.

CDR3 residues: CASSVELTQDTQYF. The DNA of the CDR3 is TGTGCCAGCAGCGTAGAACTGACACAGGATACGCAGTATTTT. The V and J genes are TRBV9 and TRBJ2-3; D is uncertain. Looked up from germline, CDR1 is SGDLS and CDR2 is YYNGEE. Trimming shortened V by 0 bases and J by 6 bases, and 11 bases separated the two germline ends. This CDR3 has 14 residues.